The clone carrying this T cell receptor (beta chain) has a count of ten or more. V shed 3 bases, J shed 4 bases, and the junction held 6 bases outside the gene matches. The germline V gene encodes CDR1 DFQATT and CDR2 SNEGSKA (reference sequence). The CDR3 extends over 14 amino acids. This sample is drawn from a study of T-cell reconstitution after alpha-beta-depleted transplantation in children. Researchers prepared the TCRbeta library using unique molecular identifiers, the study reports. Each CDR3 protein gets one entry after TCRdb re-called the PCR reads with MiXCR. The sample records roughly 590,000 distinct CDR3 sequences, roughly 17% being singletons.

The V and J genes are TRBV20-1 and TRBJ2-5, with TRBD1 matching over 9 bases. This material consisted of PBMCs from the stem cell graft donor, taken from the stem cell graft. This TCR was sampled from a human donor who donated a stem cell graft to a child with acute myeloid leukemia. CDR3: CSARLGQGRETQYF. CDR3 DNA: TGCAGTGCTAGGCTCGGACAGGGGAGAGAGACCCAGTACTTC.